The following is a T cell receptor (beta chain) sequence with its context. This sample stems from a study of blood T cells in healthy people across ages. With V trimmed by 1 base and J by 2 bases, 11 bases remained unmatched. The CDR3 consists of 18 residues. Germline V gene sequence: CDR1 KGHDR, CDR2 SFDVKD. A second roughly 7 to 12 cycle PCR used barcoded and J-beta primers. TCRdb re-analysed the 5' RACE reads in MiXCR, keeping a single row per CDR3 protein. Altogether hundreds of thousands of distinct CDR3 sequences are present, less than 45% being singletons, with the ten largest covering around 32%.

Sequenced: blood. The sequence was obtained from a man older than 75 in good health. This chain connects TRBV24-1 to TRBJ2-3; 7 nucleotides match TRBD2. CDR3 nucleotide sequence: TGTGCCACCAGTGATTTAGGACGGGGCGGGAGAGCCACAGATACGCAGTATTTT. It specifies CATSDLGRGGRATDTQYF.